The 9 T cell receptor beta chains given below trace back to one sample, sequenced in a study of cytomegalovirus exposure and HLA in healthy donors. Primers for the PCR totalled 60 Vbeta and 13 Jbeta. Sequencing was performed with immunoSEQ multiplex PCR; in TCRdb, only in-frame clones are kept and a portion is missing. The table has about 230,000 clones, roughly 79% seen once. Specimen: PBMCs. The receptors shown here come from a woman in her thirties or forties in good health and CMV-seronegative.

The V call is TRBV2, the J call TRBJ2-5, with a tentative D call TRBD1 (6 bases). Deletions cut 5 bases from V and 0 bases from J, with 19 bases between. Germline CDR1 and CDR2: SNHLY and FYNNEI. The CDR3 sequence is 17 residues long. This CDR3 reads CASSPDKGQTYQETQYF. CDR3 coding DNA: TGTGCCAGCAGTCCGGATAAAGGACAGACCTACCAAGAGACCCAGTACTTC.

The CDR3 here is CASSLESSRRETQYF. The CDR3 region has the DNA TGTGCCAGCAGCTTAGAGTCATCTCGTAGAGAGACCCAGTACTTC. The chain couples TRBV7-9 to TRBJ2-5; no definite D call. The CDR3 spans 15 residues. In germline, CDR1 is SEHNR, CDR2 FQNEAQ (reference sequence). The V and J ends lost 1 base and 4 bases respectively, with 13 bases between them.

This chain joins TRBV19 and TRBJ1-4; 8 nucleotides agree with TRBD1. The junction had 6 bases not matched to a gene; V was cut back by 6 bases and J by 6 bases. This CDR3 has 14 amino acids. Germline V gene lookup returns CDR1 LNHDA and CDR2 SQIVND (reference sequence). CDR3 DNA: TGTGCCAGTAGACCCGGGACAGGCTATGAAAAACTGTTTTTT. Its translation is CASRPGTGYEKLFF.

The chain is built from TRBV15 and TRBJ1-1, with D maybe TRBD1 (5 bases). Germline loops: CDR1 LNHNV, CDR2 YYDKDF (reference sequence). The V end was cut by 0 bases, the J end by 6 bases, with 14 bases between. The CDR3 is 15 residues long. The CDR3 sequence: CATSRDRGSTAEAFF. The CDR3 region has the DNA TGTGCCACCAGCAGAGATCGGGGGTCGACGGCTGAAGCTTTCTTT.

J is TRBJ2-1 and V is TRBV9, with 7 bases matching TRBD2. Trimming at V came to 3 bases and at J to 4 bases, leaving 4 bases not matched to a gene. The CDR3 length is 14 residues. Looked up from germline, CDR1 is SGDLS and CDR2 is YYNGEE. CDR3 sequence reads: CASSGGGGYNEQFF. The CDR3 DNA reads TGTGCCAGCAGCGGAGGCGGGGGATACAATGAGCAGTTCTTC.

The V call is TRBV6-4, the J call TRBJ2-6; D remains ambiguous. The germline V gene has CDR1 MRHNA and CDR2 SNTAGT. This CDR3 region has 14 residues. V lost 4 bases and J lost 0, with 4 bases in between. CDR3 sequence (DNA): TGTGCCAGCAGTGCCATCTCTGGGGCCAACGTCCTGACTTTC. Translated, it gives CASSAISGANVLTF.

The chain recombines TRBV28 with TRBJ1-2; D remains unclear. V lost 4 bases to trimming and J lost 3 bases, with 9 bases between them. The CDR3 loop spans 13 amino acids. The germline CDR1 and CDR2 sequences are MDHEN and SYDVKM. CDR3 sequence reads: CASSSLGYYGYTF. The CDR3 nucleotides read TGTGCCAGCAGTTCACTAGGGTACTATGGCTACACCTTC.

V gene TRBV7-9 combines with J gene TRBJ1-2, with a tentative D call TRBD1 (6 bases). Germline values: CDR1 SEHNR, CDR2 FQNEAQ (reference sequence). The V gene lost 4 bases and the J gene lost 2 bases, with 14 bases spanning the gap. This CDR3 comprises 15 residues. Here the CDR3 DNA reads TGTGCCAGCAGCTCCCCAGGGCAGGGGAACTATGGCTACACCTTC. Its protein product is CASSSPGQGNYGYTF.

This clone has a single count. The CDR3 nucleotides read TGTGCCAGCAGTTACGGGGGAGGACCGTGGGCTGAAGCTTTCTTT. It codes for CASSYGGGPWAEAFF. V gene TRBV6-5 combines with J gene TRBJ1-1; a weak D match, TRBD1 (5 bases). The V gene lost 2 bases and the J gene lost 6 bases, with 16 bases spanning the gap. The CDR3 is 15 amino acids. Germline CDR1 reads MNHEY; CDR2 reads SVGAGI.